These T cell receptor beta chains were read from a single sample in a study of cytomegalovirus exposure and HLA in healthy donors. Profiled with immunoSEQ multiplex PCR; TCRdb holds only in-frame clones, not every one. The sample has 130,000 to 150,000 clones; around 80% are singletons. The sample was PBMCs. All receptors derive from a female donor in good health and CMV-seronegative. CDR3s include the opening cysteine and the closing phenylalanine or tryptophan. D genes are given only for firm matches. Clone size is not always given. Where it is, it says once, few, many or a class for expanded clones.

-	TRBV7-3	once	TRBJ1-6	CASSLGGRNSPLHF
-	TRBV5-1	-	TRBJ2-3	CASSLQSGTRASTDTQYF
-	TRBV5-6	few	TRBJ2-3	CASRYRADTQYF
TRBD2	TRBV28	-	TRBJ2-4	CASSLGGIKNIQYF
TRBD2	TRBV15	-	TRBJ2-1	CATSRELAGYNEQFF
-	TRBV28	-	TRBJ1-1	CASSPWTSPNTEAFF
-	TRBV7-9	-	TRBJ2-7	CSSVRDTYEQYF
-	TRBV19	-	TRBJ1-1	CASSLGGWRTEAFF
-	TRBV12-5	-	TRBJ1-2	CASGSSGLPDYGYTF
TRBD2	TRBV9	-	TRBJ2-1	CASSVGSSGANNEQFF
-	TRBV5-1	-	TRBJ1-2	CASSLDPGRDYGYTF
-	TRBV6-4	few	TRBJ2-7	CASSGAGTFVNPYEQYF
TRBD1	TRBV2	-	TRBJ1-5	CASIPDRGANQPQHF
-	TRBV9	-	TRBJ2-5	CASSAGLIETQYF
-	TRBV28	-	TRBJ2-1	CASSLWLGGSYNEQFF
TRBD1	TRBV2	-	TRBJ2-3	CAILRGTVSTDTQYF
TRBD2	TRBV29-1	-	TRBJ2-3	CSVEGLAVDLSTDTQYF
TRBD1	TRBV6-1	once	TRBJ1-1	CASIGRGQENTEAFF
TRBD1	TRBV7-9	-	TRBJ2-7	CASSLTTGSGYEQYF
-	TRBV19	few	TRBJ2-1	CASSIGLNEQFF
-	TRBV28	-	TRBJ2-6	CASSFLDRTEEETGANVLTF
-	TRBV7-9	-	TRBJ1-5	CSSSTSRGFEQPQHF
-	TRBV6-1	-	TRBJ2-1	CASSELGARGEQFF
-	TRBV6-6	-	TRBJ1-3	CASILQGSGNTIYF
TRBD2	TRBV7-2	-	TRBJ2-4	CASSFRTSGRRVGNIQYF
-	TRBV7-3	-	TRBJ2-2	CASSLIRSANTGELFF
-	TRBV9	-	TRBJ1-2	CASSVGSGGEGRGYTF
-	TRBV30	-	TRBJ2-2	CACGGRSGTGELFF
-	TRBV28	-	TRBJ2-3	CASLVDGEGEQYF
TRBD2	TRBV4-3	-	TRBJ2-1	CASSQAPSGSYNEQFF
TRBD1	TRBV19	few	TRBJ1-1	CASSTGTASGNTEAFF
-	TRBV5-6	-	TRBJ1-6	CASSPAGEGRPPLHF
TRBD2	TRBV5-1	once	TRBJ2-1	CASSSLPGGLSYNEQFF
-	TRBV6-5	few	TRBJ1-1	CASRLTVGNTEAFF
-	TRBV28	-	TRBJ1-5	CASSLGTGNGNQPQHF
TRBD1	TRBV11-3	few	TRBJ2-7	CASSQGQGDEQYF
-	TRBV5-1	-	TRBJ2-7	CASSFSREHEQYF
-	TRBV9	-	TRBJ2-3	CASSVGQGRSTDTQYF
-	TRBV28	-	TRBJ1-1	CASSFYPADRNTEAFF
TRBD1	TRBV5-1	few	TRBJ1-1	CASTFGPPGGTEAFF
TRBD2	TRBV7-7	-	TRBJ2-5	CASSINPGLAGETQYF
TRBD2	TRBV9	-	TRBJ2-2	CASSNPGGLAGGPNTGELFF
-	TRBV9	-	TRBJ1-1	CASSVTEANTEAFF
-	TRBV29-1	-	TRBJ2-4	CSAEVGRMSIQYF
-	TRBV5-1	-	TRBJ2-6	CASSTGEASGANVLTF
TRBD1	TRBV7-8	-	TRBJ1-5	CASSDTAGGAEQPQHF
-	TRBV29-1	-	TRBJ2-1	CSGSWDFSSRNEQFF
TRBD2	TRBV27	-	TRBJ2-7	CASSPGGGPWSYEQYF
TRBD2	TRBV19	few	TRBJ2-1	CASSITSGENEQFF
TRBD2	TRBV28	-	TRBJ2-1	CASTGLAGGNEQFF
-	TRBV27	-	TRBJ1-2	CASSLSADYGYTF
-	TRBV5-1	-	TRBJ1-2	CASSLAGAGGYTF
TRBD1	TRBV5-1	-	TRBJ1-1	CASSQNRGNTEAFF
-	TRBV10-3	once	TRBJ2-2	CAIRSGDTGELFF
-	TRBV7-9	few	TRBJ2-5	CASSLVPSQETQYF
TRBD1	TRBV9	-	TRBJ1-2	CASSVGQGTNYGYTF